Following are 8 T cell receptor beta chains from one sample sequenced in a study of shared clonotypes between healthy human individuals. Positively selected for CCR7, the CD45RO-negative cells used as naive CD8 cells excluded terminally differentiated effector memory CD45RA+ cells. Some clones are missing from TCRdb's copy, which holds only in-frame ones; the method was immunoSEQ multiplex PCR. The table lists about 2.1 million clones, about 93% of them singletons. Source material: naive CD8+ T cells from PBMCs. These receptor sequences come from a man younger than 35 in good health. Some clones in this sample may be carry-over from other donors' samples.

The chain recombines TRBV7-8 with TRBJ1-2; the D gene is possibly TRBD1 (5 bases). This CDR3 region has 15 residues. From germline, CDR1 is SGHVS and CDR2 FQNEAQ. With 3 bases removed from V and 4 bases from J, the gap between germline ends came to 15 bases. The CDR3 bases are TGTGCCAGCAGCTTCAAGGAAGGGGACCCCTATGGCTACACCTTC. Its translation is CASSFKEGDPYGYTF.

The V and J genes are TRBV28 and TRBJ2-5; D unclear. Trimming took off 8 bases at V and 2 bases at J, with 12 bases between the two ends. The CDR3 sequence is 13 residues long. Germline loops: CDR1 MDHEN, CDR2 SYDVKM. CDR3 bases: TGTGCCAGCGTTCAGCCGCCTCAAGAGACCCAGTACTTC. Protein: CASVQPPQETQYF.

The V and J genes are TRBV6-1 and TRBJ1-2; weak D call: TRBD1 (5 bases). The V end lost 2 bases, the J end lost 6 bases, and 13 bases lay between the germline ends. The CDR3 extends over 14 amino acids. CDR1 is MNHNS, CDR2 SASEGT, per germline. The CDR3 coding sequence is TGTGCCAGCAGTGAACGAAGGGGTTTGAATGGCTACACCTTC. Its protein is CASSERRGLNGYTF.

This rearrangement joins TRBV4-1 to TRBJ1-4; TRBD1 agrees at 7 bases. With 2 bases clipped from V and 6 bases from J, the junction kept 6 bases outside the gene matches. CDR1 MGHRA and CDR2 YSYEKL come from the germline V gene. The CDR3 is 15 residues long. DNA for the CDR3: TGCGCCAGCAGCCAAAAGGGGCAGGGGGATGAAAAACTGTTTTTT. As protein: CASSQKGQGDEKLFF.

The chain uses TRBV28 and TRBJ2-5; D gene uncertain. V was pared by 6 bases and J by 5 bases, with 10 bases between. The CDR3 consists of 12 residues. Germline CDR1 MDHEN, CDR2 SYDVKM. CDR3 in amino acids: CASSSTRETQYF. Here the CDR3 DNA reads TGTGCCAGCAGCTCCACCAGGGAGACCCAGTACTTC.

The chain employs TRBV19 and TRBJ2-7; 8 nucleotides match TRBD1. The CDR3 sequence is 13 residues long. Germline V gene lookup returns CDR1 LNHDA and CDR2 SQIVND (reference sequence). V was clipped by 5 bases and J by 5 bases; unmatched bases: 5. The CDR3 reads CASSGAGGDEQYF. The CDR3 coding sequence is TGTGCCAGTAGTGGGGCAGGGGGCGACGAGCAGTACTTC.

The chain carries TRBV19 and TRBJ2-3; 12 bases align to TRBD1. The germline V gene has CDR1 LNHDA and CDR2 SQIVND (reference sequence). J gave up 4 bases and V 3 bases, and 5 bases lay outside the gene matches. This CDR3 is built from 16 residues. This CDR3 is CASSILGQGAPDTQYF. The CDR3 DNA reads TGTGCCAGTAGTATTCTGGGACAGGGGGCCCCAGATACGCAGTATTTT. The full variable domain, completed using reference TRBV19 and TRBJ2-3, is DGGITQSPKYLFRKEGQNVTLSCEQNLNHDAMYWYRQDPGQGLRLIYYSQIVNDFQKGDIAEGYSVSREKKESFPLTVTSAQKNPTAFYLCASSILGQGAPDTQYFGPGTRLTVL.

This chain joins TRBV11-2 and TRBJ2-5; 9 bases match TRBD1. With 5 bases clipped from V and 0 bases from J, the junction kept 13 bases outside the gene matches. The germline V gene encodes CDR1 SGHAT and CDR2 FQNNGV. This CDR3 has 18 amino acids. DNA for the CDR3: TGTGCCAGCAGCGCACCGCCTACAGGGGGCCGATACCAAGAGACCCAGTACTTC. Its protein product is CASSAPPTGGRYQETQYF.